This TCR beta chain was profiled in a study of memory CD4+ T cells and cytomegalovirus serostatus. CDR3 size: 14 residues. Per the germline V gene, CDR1 is GTSNPN and CDR2 is SVGIG (reference sequence). V gave up 1 base and J gave up 8 bases; unmatched junction bases: 10. Broader study findings: Median bootstrapped AUC for CMV status was just under 0.97 originally, around 0.91 US-trained. CD4+ memory repertoires contained about two fifths of the 164 reported CMV TCRbeta sequences.

Generated by immunoSEQ multiplex PCR, the TCRdb table keeps only in-frame clones and is missing some. Of almost 55,000 clones in the sample, just over 75% were seen once. This clone was observed a few times. What it binds is unknown. The sort gate was single viable CD3+CD4+CD8-CD45RO+ cells for memory CD4+ T cells. CD4+ T cells were isolated by positive magnetic selection. The chain couples TRBV30 to TRBJ1-2, with 7 bases matching TRBD1. The specimen sequenced was memory CD4+ T cells from blood. This TCR was sampled from an adult in good health and CMV-seronegative. This CDR3 reads CAWSAPRGFRGYTF. DNA for the CDR3: TGTGCCTGGAGTGCGCCCAGGGGGTTTCGGGGCTACACCTTC.